The clone carrying this TCR beta chain was detected a few times. One junction end does not reproduce the germline sequence, and a read error may be involved. Germline-derived CDR1 and CDR2 are SEHNR and FQNEAQ (reference sequence). CDR3 length equals 15 residues. This sample stems from a study of cytomegalovirus exposure and HLA in healthy donors. PCR used 60 Vbeta primers and 13 Jbeta primers. TCRdb's copy holds only in-frame clones and misses some; the assay was immunoSEQ multiplex PCR. Seen here are a few hundred thousand clones, over 65% observed once, and the top ten hold 15% to 19%. Input material: PBMCs. This TCR was recovered from a man aged 40-49 years in good health and CMV-seronegative. The chain is built from TRBV7-9 and TRBJ1-2; 9 nucleotides agree with TRBD1. CDR3 protein: CASTLQGAVRNGYTF. The CDR3 DNA reads TGTGCCAGCACCTTACAGGGGGCGGTTCGGAATGGCTACACCTTC.